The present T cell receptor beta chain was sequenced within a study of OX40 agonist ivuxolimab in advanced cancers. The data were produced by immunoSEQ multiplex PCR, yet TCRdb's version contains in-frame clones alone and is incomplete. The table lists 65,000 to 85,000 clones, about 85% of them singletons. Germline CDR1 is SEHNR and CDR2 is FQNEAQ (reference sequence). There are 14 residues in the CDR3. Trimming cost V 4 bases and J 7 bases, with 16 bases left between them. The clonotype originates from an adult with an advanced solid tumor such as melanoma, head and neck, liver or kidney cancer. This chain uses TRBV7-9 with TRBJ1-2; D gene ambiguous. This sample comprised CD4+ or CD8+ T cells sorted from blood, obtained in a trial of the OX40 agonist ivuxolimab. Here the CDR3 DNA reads TGTGCCAGCAGCTACGGGAGCGGGGAGGCTGGCTACACCTTC. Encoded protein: CASSYGSGEAGYTF.